This is a list of T cell receptor beta chains from one sample in a study of regulatory T cells in long-lasting Graves disease. Via MiXCR, TCRdb re-called the multiplex PCR reads, giving one row per CDR3 protein. The sample lists approximately 480,000 distinct CDR3 sequences; 15% to 20% were seen once. Another study also made use of these data, one on T cells in Graves' hyperthyroidism and ophthalmopathy.

The specimen comprised peripheral blood mononuclear cells (PBMCs), sampled at new diagnosis, from a patient treated with antithyroid drugs. These receptors all stem from a middle-aged man with Graves disease. CDR3s include the opening cysteine and the closing phenylalanine or tryptophan. A D gene is named only where the DNA matches it firmly. Clone size is stated in some rows and not others, as once, few, many or a class when expanded.

cdr3_nt: TGTGCCAGTAGCCAAGGGAGGTGGGGCACTGAAGCTTTCTTT
cdr3_aa: CASSQGRWGTEAFF
j_call: TRBJ1-1
d_call: .
v_call: TRBV19
clone_size: few

cdr3_nt: TGTGCCAGCAGCCAACTAGCGGGAGGGCCCGGGGAGCTGTTTTTT
cdr3_aa: CASSQLAGGPGELFF
j_call: TRBJ2-2
d_call: TRBD2
v_call: TRBV4-1
clone_size: .

cdr3_nt: TGTGCCAGCAGCCTGATACACTCTGGGACTAGCGCGAACTCCTACGAGCAGTACTTC
cdr3_aa: CASSLIHSGTSANSYEQYF
j_call: TRBJ2-7
d_call: TRBD2
v_call: TRBV14
clone_size: few

cdr3_nt: TGTGCCAGCAGCCCGACTAGCGGGAGTGGGGGAGATGAGCAGTTCTTC
cdr3_aa: CASSPTSGSGGDEQFF
j_call: TRBJ2-1
d_call: TRBD2
v_call: TRBV5-4
clone_size: .

cdr3_nt: TGTGCCAGCAGTTTTTTTTTAGCGGGAGGAGGCCACGGGGAGCTGTTTTTT
cdr3_aa: CASSFFLAGGGHGELFF
j_call: TRBJ2-2
d_call: TRBD2
v_call: TRBV27
clone_size: .

cdr3_nt: TGTGCCAGCAGTGAAAGAACTAGCGGGAGGGTACTCCCCTCCTACCAAGAGACCCAGTACTTC
cdr3_aa: CASSERTSGRVLPSYQETQYF
j_call: TRBJ2-5
d_call: TRBD2
v_call: TRBV6-1
clone_size: many

cdr3_nt: TGTGCCAGCAGTTTAAGTTTGGGGCTGATTCGGAACACTGAAGCTTTCTTT
cdr3_aa: CASSLSLGLIRNTEAFF
j_call: TRBJ1-1
d_call: .
v_call: TRBV12-3/TRBV12-4
clone_size: few

cdr3_nt: TGTGCCAGCACCTGGGGGGCCCATGGCTACACCTTC
cdr3_aa: CASTWGAHGYTF
j_call: TRBJ1-2
d_call: .
v_call: TRBV28
clone_size: many

cdr3_nt: TGTGCCAGCTCACAGGAGCTAGGGAATGAAGCTTTCTTT
cdr3_aa: CASSQELGNEAFF
j_call: TRBJ1-1
d_call: .
v_call: TRBV18
clone_size: .

cdr3_nt: TGTGCCAGCAGCTTAGACCAGCGGTATGGCTACACCTTC
cdr3_aa: CASSLDQRYGYTF
j_call: TRBJ1-2
d_call: .
v_call: TRBV7-3
clone_size: many

cdr3_nt: TGTGCCAGCAGCCGTCCGACAGGGGGTGAAAAACTGTTTTTT
cdr3_aa: CASSRPTGGEKLFF
j_call: TRBJ1-4
d_call: TRBD1
v_call: TRBV11-2
clone_size: .

cdr3_nt: TGTGCCAGTAGTTGGGGGAGAAGGTACGAGCAGTACTTC
cdr3_aa: CASSWGRRYEQYF
j_call: TRBJ2-7
d_call: .
v_call: TRBV19
clone_size: few

cdr3_nt: TGTGCCAGCTCAAAGAAACAGGGGGCCCAAGAGACCCAGTACTTC
cdr3_aa: CASSKKQGAQETQYF
j_call: TRBJ2-5
d_call: TRBD1
v_call: TRBV18
clone_size: many

cdr3_nt: TGTGCCAGCAGCTTGGAGGCCATCTTCGGAAACACCATATATTTT
cdr3_aa: CASSLEAIFGNTIYF
j_call: TRBJ1-3
d_call: .
v_call: TRBV5-6
clone_size: many

cdr3_nt: TGTGCCAGCAGTGTTGGGGACAGGGGGTTGGATACGCAGTATTTT
cdr3_aa: CASSVGDRGLDTQYF
j_call: TRBJ2-3
d_call: TRBD1
v_call: TRBV6-1
clone_size: .

cdr3_nt: TGCGCCAGCAGCTTGGATTCTACCTATCAGCCCCAGCATTTT
cdr3_aa: CASSLDSTYQPQHF
j_call: TRBJ1-5
d_call: .
v_call: TRBV5-1
clone_size: many

cdr3_nt: TGTGCCAGCAGGTTACAATTCTCGACAGCTAACTATGGCTACACCTTC
cdr3_aa: CASRLQFSTANYGYTF
j_call: TRBJ1-2
d_call: .
v_call: TRBV7-2
clone_size: many

cdr3_nt: TGTGCCAGCACCCCCGGGGGCCCTATGAACACTGAAGCTTTCTTT
cdr3_aa: CASTPGGPMNTEAFF
j_call: TRBJ1-1
d_call: .
v_call: TRBV5-4
clone_size: many

cdr3_nt: TGCAGCGTTTCCGGGACGGTTAACACTGAAGCTTTCTTT
cdr3_aa: CSVSGTVNTEAFF
j_call: TRBJ1-1
d_call: .
v_call: TRBV29-1
clone_size: many

cdr3_nt: TGCAGTGCTGGGGGGGGCCACGAGAATTCACCCCTCCACTTT
cdr3_aa: CSAGGGHENSPLHF
j_call: TRBJ1-6
d_call: .
v_call: TRBV20-1
clone_size: many

cdr3_nt: TGTGCCAGCAGTTTAGCTAGCGGGGGGTCTGATACGCAGTATTTT
cdr3_aa: CASSLASGGSDTQYF
j_call: TRBJ2-3
d_call: TRBD2
v_call: TRBV12-3/TRBV12-4
clone_size: many

cdr3_nt: TGCGCCAGCAGCTTGGAGGGAGTGGGGGAGACCCAGTACTTC
cdr3_aa: CASSLEGVGETQYF
j_call: TRBJ2-5
d_call: .
v_call: TRBV5-1
clone_size: few

cdr3_nt: TGCGCCAGCAGCATAGACCGAGCCTACGAGCAGTACTTC
cdr3_aa: CASSIDRAYEQYF
j_call: TRBJ2-7
d_call: .
v_call: TRBV5-1
clone_size: many

cdr3_nt: TGTGCCAGCAGGGACAGCGTCCGAGGTGGAGGGCAGTACTTC
cdr3_aa: CASRDSVRGGGQYF
j_call: TRBJ2-7
d_call: .
v_call: TRBV28
clone_size: many

cdr3_nt: TGTGCCAGCAGCAAAGGGGAGAGGACCGGGGAGCTGTTTTTT
cdr3_aa: CASSKGERTGELFF
j_call: TRBJ2-2
d_call: .
v_call: TRBV11-2
clone_size: many

cdr3_nt: TGTGCCACCAGCAAAGAGAAGAGCGGGGGAGCCGGGGAGCTGTTTTTT
cdr3_aa: CATSKEKSGGAGELFF
j_call: TRBJ2-2
d_call: TRBD2
v_call: TRBV15
clone_size: .